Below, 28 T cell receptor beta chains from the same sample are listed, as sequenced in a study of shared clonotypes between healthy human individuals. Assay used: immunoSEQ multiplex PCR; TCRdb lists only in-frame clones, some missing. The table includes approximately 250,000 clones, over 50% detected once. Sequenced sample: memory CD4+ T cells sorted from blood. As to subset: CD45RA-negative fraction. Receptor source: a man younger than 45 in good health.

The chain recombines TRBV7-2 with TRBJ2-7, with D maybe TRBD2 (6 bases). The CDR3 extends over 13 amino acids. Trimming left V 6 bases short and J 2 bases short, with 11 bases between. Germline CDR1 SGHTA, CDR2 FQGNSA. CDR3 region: CASRRGLTYEQYF. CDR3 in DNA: TGTGCCAGCAGGCGGGGCCTTACCTACGAGCAGTACTTC. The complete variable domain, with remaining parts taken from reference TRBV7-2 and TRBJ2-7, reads GAGVSQSPSNKVTEKGKDVELRCDPISGHTALYWYRQSLGQGLEFLIYFQGNSAPDKSGLPSDRFSAERTGGSVSTLTIQRTQQEDSAVYLCASRRGLTYEQYFGPGTRLTVT.

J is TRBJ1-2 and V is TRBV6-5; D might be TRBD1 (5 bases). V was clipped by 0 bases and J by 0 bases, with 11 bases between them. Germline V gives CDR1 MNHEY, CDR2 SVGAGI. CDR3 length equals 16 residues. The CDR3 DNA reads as TGTGCCAGCAGTTACTCTACAGGATTCGCTAACTATGGCTACACCTTC. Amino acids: CASSYSTGFANYGYTF.

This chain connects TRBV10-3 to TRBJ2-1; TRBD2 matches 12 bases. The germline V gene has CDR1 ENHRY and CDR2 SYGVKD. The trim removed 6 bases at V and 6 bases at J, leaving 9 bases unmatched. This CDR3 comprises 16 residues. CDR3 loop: CAISDLTSGRGNEQFF. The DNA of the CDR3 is TGTGCCATCAGCGATTTGACTAGCGGGAGAGGCAATGAGCAGTTCTTC.

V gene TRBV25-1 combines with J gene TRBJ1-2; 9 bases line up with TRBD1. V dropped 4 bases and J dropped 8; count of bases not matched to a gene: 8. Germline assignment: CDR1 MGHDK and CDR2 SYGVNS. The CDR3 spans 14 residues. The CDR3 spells CASSALTGGEGYTF. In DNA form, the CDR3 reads TGTGCCAGCAGTGCATTGACAGGGGGAGAGGGCTACACCTTC.

The CDR3 spells CASSVDPSAGQLKNEQFF. CDR3 bases: TGTGCCAGCAGCGTCGACCCCTCTGCGGGACAGTTGAAAAATGAGCAGTTCTTC. The chain recombines TRBV9 with TRBJ2-1; possibly TRBD1 for D (7 bases). The CDR3 spans 18 residues. Germline V gene lookup returns CDR1 SGDLS and CDR2 YYNGEE. The germline V and J ends were trimmed by 2 bases and 7 bases, with 25 bases remaining between them.

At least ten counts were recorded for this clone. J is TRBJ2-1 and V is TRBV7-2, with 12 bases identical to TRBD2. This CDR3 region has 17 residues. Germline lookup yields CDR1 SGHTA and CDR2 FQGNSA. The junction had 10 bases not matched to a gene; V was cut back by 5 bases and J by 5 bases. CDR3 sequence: CASSPKETSGRDNEQFF. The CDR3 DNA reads TGTGCCAGCAGCCCGAAAGAGACTAGCGGGAGAGACAATGAGCAGTTCTTC.

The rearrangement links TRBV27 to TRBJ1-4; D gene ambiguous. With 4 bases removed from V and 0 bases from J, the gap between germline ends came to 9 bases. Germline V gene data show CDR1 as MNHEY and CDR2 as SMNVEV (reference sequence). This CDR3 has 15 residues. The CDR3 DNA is TGTGCCAGCAGTTGGTACAAAGCAACTAATGAAAAACTGTTTTTT. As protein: CASSWYKATNEKLFF.

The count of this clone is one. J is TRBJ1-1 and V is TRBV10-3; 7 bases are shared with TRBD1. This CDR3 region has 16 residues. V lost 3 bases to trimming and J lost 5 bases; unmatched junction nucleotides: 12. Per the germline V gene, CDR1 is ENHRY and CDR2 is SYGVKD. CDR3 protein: CAISDGRGPKPTEAFF. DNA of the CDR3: TGTGCCATCAGTGATGGGAGGGGGCCCAAACCGACTGAAGCTTTCTTT.

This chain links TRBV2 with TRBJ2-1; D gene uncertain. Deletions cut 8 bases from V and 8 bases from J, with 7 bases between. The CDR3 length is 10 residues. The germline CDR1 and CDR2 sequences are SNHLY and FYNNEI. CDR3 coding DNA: TGTGCCAGCGGGGTCGATGAGCAGTTCTTC. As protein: CASGVDEQFF.

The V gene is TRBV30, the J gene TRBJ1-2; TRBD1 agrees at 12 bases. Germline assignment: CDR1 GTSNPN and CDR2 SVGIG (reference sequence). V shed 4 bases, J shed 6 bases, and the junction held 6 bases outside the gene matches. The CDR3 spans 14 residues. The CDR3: CAWNRDRGLDGYTF. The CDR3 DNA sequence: TGTGCCTGGAACCGGGACAGGGGGCTCGATGGCTACACCTTC.

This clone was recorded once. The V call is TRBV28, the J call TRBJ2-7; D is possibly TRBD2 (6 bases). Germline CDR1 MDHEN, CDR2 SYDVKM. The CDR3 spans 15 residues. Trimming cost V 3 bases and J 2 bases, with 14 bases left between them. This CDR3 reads CASSFLRGIAYEQYF. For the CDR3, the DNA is TGTGCCAGCAGTTTTCTACGGGGGATCGCCTACGAGCAGTACTTC.

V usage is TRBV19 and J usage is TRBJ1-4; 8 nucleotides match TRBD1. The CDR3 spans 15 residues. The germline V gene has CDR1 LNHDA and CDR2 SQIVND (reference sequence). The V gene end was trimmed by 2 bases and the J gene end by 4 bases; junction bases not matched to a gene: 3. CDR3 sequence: CASSISGGGNEKLFF. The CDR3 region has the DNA TGTGCCAGTAGTATATCAGGGGGCGGTAATGAAAAACTGTTTTTT.

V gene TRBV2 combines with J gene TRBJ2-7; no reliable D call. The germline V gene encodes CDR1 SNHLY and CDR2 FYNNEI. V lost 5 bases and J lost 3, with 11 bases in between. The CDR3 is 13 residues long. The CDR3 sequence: CASSPGRVYEQYF. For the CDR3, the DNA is TGTGCCAGCAGTCCCGGACGAGTCTACGAGCAGTACTTC.

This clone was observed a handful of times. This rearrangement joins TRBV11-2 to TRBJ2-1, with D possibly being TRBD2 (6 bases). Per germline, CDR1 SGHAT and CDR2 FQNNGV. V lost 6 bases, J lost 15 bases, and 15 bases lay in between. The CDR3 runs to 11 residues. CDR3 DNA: TGTGCCAGCAGTCCCGGGAGTATTTTGTTCTTC. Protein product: CASSPGSILFF.

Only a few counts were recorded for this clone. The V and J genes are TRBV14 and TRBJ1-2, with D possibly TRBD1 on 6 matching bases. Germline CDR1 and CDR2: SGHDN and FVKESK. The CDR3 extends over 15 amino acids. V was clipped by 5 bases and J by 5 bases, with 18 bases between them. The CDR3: CASSGQLGPLYGYTF. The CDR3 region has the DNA TGTGCCAGCAGCGGACAGTTGGGCCCCCTATATGGCTACACCTTC.

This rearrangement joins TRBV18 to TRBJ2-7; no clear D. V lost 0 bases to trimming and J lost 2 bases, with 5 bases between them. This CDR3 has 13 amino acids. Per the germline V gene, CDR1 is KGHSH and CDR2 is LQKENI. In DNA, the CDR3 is TGTGCCAGCTCACCACCACAGACCTACGAGCAGTACTTC. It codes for CASSPPQTYEQYF.

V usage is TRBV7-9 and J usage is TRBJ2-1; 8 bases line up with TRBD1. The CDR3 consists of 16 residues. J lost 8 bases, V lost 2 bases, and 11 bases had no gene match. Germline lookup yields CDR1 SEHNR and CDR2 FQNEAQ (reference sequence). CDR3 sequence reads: CASSLFGGQGGDEQFF. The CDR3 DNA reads TGTGCCAGCAGCTTATTCGGCGGACAGGGAGGCGATGAGCAGTTCTTC.

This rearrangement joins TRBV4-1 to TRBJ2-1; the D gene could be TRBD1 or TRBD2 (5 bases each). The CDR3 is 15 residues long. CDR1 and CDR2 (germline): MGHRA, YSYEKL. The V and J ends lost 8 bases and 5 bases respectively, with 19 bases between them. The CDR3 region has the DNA TGCGCCAGCGAGACAAAGGGGACGGTTCACAATGAGCAGTTCTTC. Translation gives CASETKGTVHNEQFF.

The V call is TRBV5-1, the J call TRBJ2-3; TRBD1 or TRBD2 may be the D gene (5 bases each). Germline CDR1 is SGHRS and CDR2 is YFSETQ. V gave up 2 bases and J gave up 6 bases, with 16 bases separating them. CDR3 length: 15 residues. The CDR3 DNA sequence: TGCGCCAGCAGCTTTTCTTCCGGGGCCTCGGATACGCAGTATTTT. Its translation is CASSFSSGASDTQYF.

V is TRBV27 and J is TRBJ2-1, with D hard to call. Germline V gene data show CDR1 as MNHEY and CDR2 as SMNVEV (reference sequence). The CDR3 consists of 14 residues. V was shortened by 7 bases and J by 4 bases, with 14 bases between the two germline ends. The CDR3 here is CASNTPGRYNEQFF. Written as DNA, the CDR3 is TGTGCCAGCAACACCCCGGGCAGATACAATGAGCAGTTCTTC.

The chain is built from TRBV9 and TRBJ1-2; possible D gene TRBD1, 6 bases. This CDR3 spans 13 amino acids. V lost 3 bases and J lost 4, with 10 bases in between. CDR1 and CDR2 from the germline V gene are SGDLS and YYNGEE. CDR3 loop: CASSEGQSYGYTF. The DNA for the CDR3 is TGTGCCAGCAGCGAAGGACAGTCCTATGGCTACACCTTC.

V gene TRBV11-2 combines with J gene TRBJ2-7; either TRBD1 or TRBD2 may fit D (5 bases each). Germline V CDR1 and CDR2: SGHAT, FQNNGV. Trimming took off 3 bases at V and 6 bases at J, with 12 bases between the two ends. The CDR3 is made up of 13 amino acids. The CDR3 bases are TGTGCCAGCAGCTTTCAAGGGACGGTCGAGCAGTACTTC. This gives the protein CASSFQGTVEQYF.

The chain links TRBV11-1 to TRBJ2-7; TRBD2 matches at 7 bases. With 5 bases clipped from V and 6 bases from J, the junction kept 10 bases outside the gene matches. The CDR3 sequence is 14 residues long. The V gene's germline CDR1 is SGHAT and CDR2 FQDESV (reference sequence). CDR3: CASSQRRESGEQYF. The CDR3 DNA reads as TGTGCCAGCAGCCAGCGGCGGGAGTCGGGCGAGCAGTACTTC.

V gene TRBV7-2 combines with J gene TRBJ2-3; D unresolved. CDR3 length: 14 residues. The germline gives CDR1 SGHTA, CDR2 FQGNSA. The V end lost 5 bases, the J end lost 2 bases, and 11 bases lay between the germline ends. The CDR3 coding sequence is TGTGCCAGCAGCCTGGACGGCTCCACAGATACGCAGTATTTT. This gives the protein CASSLDGSTDTQYF.

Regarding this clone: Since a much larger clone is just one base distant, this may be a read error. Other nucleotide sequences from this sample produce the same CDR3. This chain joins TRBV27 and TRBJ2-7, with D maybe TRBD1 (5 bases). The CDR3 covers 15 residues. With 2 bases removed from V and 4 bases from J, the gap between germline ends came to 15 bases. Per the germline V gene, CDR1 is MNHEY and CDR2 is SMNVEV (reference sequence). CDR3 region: CASSLKGLGTYEQYF. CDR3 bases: TGTGCCAGCAGTTTAAAGGGGCTGGGAACTTACGAGCAGTACTTC.

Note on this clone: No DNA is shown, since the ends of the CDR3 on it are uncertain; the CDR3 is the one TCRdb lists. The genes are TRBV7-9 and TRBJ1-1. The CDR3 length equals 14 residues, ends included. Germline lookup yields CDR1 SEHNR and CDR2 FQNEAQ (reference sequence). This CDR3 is CASSFGPGFPEAFF.

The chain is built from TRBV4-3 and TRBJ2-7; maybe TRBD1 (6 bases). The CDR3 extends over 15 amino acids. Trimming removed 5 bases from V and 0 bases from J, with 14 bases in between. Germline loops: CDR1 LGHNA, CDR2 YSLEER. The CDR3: CASSLNRVSSYEQYF. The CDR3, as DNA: TGCGCCAGCAGCTTGAACAGGGTTAGCTCCTACGAGCAGTACTTC.

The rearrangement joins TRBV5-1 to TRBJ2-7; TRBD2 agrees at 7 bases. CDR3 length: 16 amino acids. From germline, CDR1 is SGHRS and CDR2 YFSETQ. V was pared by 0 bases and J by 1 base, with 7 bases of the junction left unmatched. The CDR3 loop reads CASSLGRASGSYEQYF. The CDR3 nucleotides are TGCGCCAGCAGCTTGGGGCGGGCTAGCGGATCCTACGAGCAGTACTTC.